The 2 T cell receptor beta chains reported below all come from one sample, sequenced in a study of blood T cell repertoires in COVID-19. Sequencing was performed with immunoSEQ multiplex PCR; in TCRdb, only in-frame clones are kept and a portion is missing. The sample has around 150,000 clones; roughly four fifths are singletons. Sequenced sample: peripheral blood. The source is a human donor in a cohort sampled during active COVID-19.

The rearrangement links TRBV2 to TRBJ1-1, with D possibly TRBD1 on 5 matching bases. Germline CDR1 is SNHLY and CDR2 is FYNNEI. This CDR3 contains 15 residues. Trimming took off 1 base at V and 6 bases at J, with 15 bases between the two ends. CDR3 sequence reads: CASSEVEGLSAEAFF. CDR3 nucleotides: TGTGCCAGCAGTGAAGTGGAGGGGCTGAGTGCTGAAGCTTTCTTT.

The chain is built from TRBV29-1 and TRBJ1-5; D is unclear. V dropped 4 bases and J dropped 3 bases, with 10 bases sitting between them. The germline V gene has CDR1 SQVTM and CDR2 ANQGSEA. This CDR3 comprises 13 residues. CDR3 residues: CSVAENPNQPQHF. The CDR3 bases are TGCAGCGTTGCGGAGAACCCCAATCAGCCCCAGCATTTT.